This record covers a single T cell receptor (beta chain). The antigen is unknown. The data were taken from a study of shared clonotypes between healthy human individuals. Whole-study findings and limits: The sharing of about 5% of naive CD4 clonotypes was seen across a handful of donors.

Using immunoSEQ multiplex PCR, the repertoire was profiled, and TCRdb retains in-frame clones only, with some absent. The repertoire has 700,000 or so clones, more than 70% of them found once; the top ten carry around 1.8%. Germline trimming cut 4 bases from V and 4 bases from J; bases unmatched to any gene: 7. The CDR3 sequence is 15 residues long. Germline-derived CDR1 and CDR2 are SGHAT and FQNNGV. This rearrangement joins TRBV11-2 to TRBJ1-2; 9 bases are a match to TRBD1. This receptor was identified in a woman between 25 and 40 years old in good health. Specimen: memory CD4+ T cells sorted from blood. Subset denoted: CD45RA-negative fraction. The CDR3 loop reads CASSSGQGKGYGYTF. DNA for the CDR3: TGTGCCAGCAGCTCCGGACAGGGGAAGGGCTATGGCTACACCTTC.